Shown below are 27 T cell receptor beta chains from a single sample sequenced in a study of cytomegalovirus exposure and HLA in healthy donors. Use of 60 Vbeta and 13 Jbeta primers characterized the PCR. The assay was immunoSEQ multiplex PCR, and TCRdb's table has in-frame clones only and misses some. The sample yields roughly 130,000 clones, 60% to 85% seen once. Source material: PBMCs. The source of these receptors is a middle-aged man in good health and CMV-seronegative.

The chain has TRBV28 and TRBJ2-7; 9 bases fit TRBD1. Germline V gives CDR1 MDHEN, CDR2 SYDVKM. V dropped 8 bases and J dropped 4; count of bases not matched to a gene: 6. This CDR3 spans 13 amino acids. The CDR3: CASGWGQGYEQYF. The CDR3 nucleotides are TGTGCCAGCGGGTGGGGACAGGGATACGAGCAGTACTTC.

This rearrangement joins TRBV6-4 to TRBJ2-3; 8 nucleotides agree with TRBD2. V was clipped by 3 bases and J by 1 base; unmatched bases: 6. There are 16 residues in the CDR3. The germline gives CDR1 MRHNA, CDR2 SNTAGT. The DNA for the CDR3 is TGTGCCAGCAGTGAAAGAACTAGCGGAGGCACAGATACGCAGTATTTT. Translation gives CASSERTSGGTDTQYF.

The CDR3 nucleotides are TGTGCCAGCGGAGGACAGTCGAATCAGCCCCAGCATTTT. Translated: CASGGQSNQPQHF. The chain links TRBV27 to TRBJ1-5, with D possibly being TRBD1 (6 bases). V lost 8 bases, J lost 4 bases, and 12 bases lay in between. The germline gives CDR1 MNHEY, CDR2 SMNVEV (reference sequence). The CDR3 is 13 amino acids.

The gene calls are TRBV11-2 and TRBJ1-6; no firm D call. The length of the CDR3 is 14 residues. Trimming pared 3 bases from V and 7 bases from J, leaving 10 bases between. Germline lookup yields CDR1 SGHAT and CDR2 FQNNGV. The CDR3 reads CASSFLGENSPLHF. The CDR3 nucleotides read TGTGCCAGCAGCTTTCTTGGGGAGAATTCACCCCTCCACTTT.

This clone was seen more than once but under ten times. CDR3 residues: CASSLLPSGYSYEQYF. The CDR3 nucleotides are TGTGCCAGCAGTTTATTGCCTAGCGGGTACTCCTACGAGCAGTACTTC. This rearrangement joins TRBV28 to TRBJ2-7, with 8 bases fitting TRBD2. V shed 1 base and J 0 bases; nucleotides not matched to a gene: 5. CDR1 and CDR2 from the germline V gene are MDHEN and SYDVKM. This CDR3 region has 16 residues.

The chain is built from TRBV18 and TRBJ1-1; D may be TRBD1 (6 bases). The CDR3 sequence is 15 residues long. Germline CDR1 and CDR2: KGHSH and LQKENI. V was trimmed by 6 bases and J by 3 bases, leaving 17 bases between them. CDR3 amino acids: CASSIRVGHDTEAFF. The CDR3 nucleotides are TGTGCCAGCTCGATACGGGTGGGACACGACACTGAAGCTTTCTTT.

V and J are TRBV6-1 and TRBJ2-2; perhaps TRBD1 as D (5 bases). Germline CDR1 reads MNHNS; CDR2 reads SASEGT. Trimming took 6 bases from V and 6 from J, leaving 14 bases between them. The CDR3 sequence is 14 residues long. The CDR3 is CASRDQGSAGELFF. CDR3 bases: TGTGCCAGCAGAGATCAGGGTTCCGCCGGGGAGCTGTTTTTT.

The chain uses TRBV19 and TRBJ2-3, with TRBD1 matching 9 bases. CDR1 is LNHDA, CDR2 SQIVND, per germline (reference sequence). CDR3 length: 17 residues. Losses at the gene ends were 7 bases for V and 1 base for J; bases not matched to a gene: 12. CDR3 DNA sequence: TGTGCCAGTACATCTTCTCCCGGGACAGGGCGCACAGATACGCAGTATTTT. It translates to CASTSSPGTGRTDTQYF.

This chain joins TRBV7-9 and TRBJ2-2, with D unclear. CDR3 length equals 17 residues. Trimming shortened V by 3 bases and J by 6 bases, and 20 bases separated the two germline ends. Germline V gene lookup returns CDR1 SEHNR and CDR2 FQNEAQ (reference sequence). This CDR3 reads CASSFLEVVPVAGELFF. The CDR3 nucleotides read TGTGCCAGCAGCTTCTTAGAGGTAGTCCCAGTGGCCGGGGAGCTGTTTTTT.

The rearrangement uses TRBV10-3 and TRBJ2-7, with D hard to call. V lost 0 bases, J lost 3 bases, and 6 bases lay in between. The CDR3 covers 13 residues. CDR1 is ENHRY, CDR2 SYGVKD, per germline. CDR3: CAISESLYYEQYF. In nucleotides, the CDR3 is TGTGCCATCAGTGAGTCCCTCTACTACGAGCAGTACTTC.

CDR3 nucleotide sequence: TGTGCCAGCAGCTTAGTTGGCAGTGATACGCAGTATTTT. Protein sequence: CASSLVGSDTQYF. The gene calls are TRBV7-9 and TRBJ2-3; D gene ambiguous. CDR1 SEHNR and CDR2 FQNEAQ come from the germline V gene (reference sequence). The CDR3 is 13 residues long. Trimming pared 1 base from V and 6 bases from J, leaving 8 bases between.

The chain has TRBV5-4 and TRBJ2-3; possible D gene TRBD2, 7 bases. CDR1 is SGHNT and CDR2 is YYREEE in the germline V gene (reference sequence). This CDR3 comprises 14 residues. V dropped 4 bases and J dropped 4 bases, with 13 bases sitting between them. The CDR3 coding sequence is TGTGCCAGCAGCGGGGGGGCACCCTCAGATACGCAGTATTTT. Protein product: CASSGGAPSDTQYF.

The chain employs TRBV10-3 and TRBJ1-4; tentatively, D is TRBD1 (5 bases). CDR1 and CDR2 from the germline V gene are ENHRY and SYGVKD. CDR3 size: 14 residues. The ends were cut back, 8 bases at V and 4 bases at J, with 14 bases in the middle. The CDR3 loop reads CAISGTSNNEKLFF. CDR3 DNA sequence: TGTGCCATCTCCGGGACTTCCAATAATGAAAAACTGTTTTTT.

The genes are TRBV28 and TRBJ2-5; 7 bases align to TRBD2. The J segment lost 3 bases and the V segment lost 2 bases, leaving 9 bases of the junction unmatched. The CDR3 consists of 16 residues. Per germline, CDR1 MDHEN and CDR2 SYDVKM. Written as DNA, the CDR3 is TGTGCCAGCAGTTTAGGGGTGGGGGGGTTAGAAGAGACCCAGTACTTC. It codes for CASSLGVGGLEETQYF. Full variable domain (rest looked up from reference TRBV28 and TRBJ2-5): DVKVTQSSRYLVKRTGEKVFLECVQDMDHENMFWYRQDPGLGLRLIYFSYDVKMKEKGDIPEGYSVSREKKERFSLILESASTNQTSMYLCASSLGVGGLEETQYFGPGTRLLVL.

This sequence joins TRBV7-2 and TRBJ2-7; 9 positions match TRBD1. V gave up 3 bases and J gave up 4 bases; unmatched junction bases: 4. Germline CDR1 reads SGHTA; CDR2 reads FQGNSA. This CDR3 has 14 residues. CDR3 sequence (DNA): TGTGCCAGCAGCTTGGACAGGGGAGGTTACGAGCAGTACTTC. It specifies CASSLDRGGYEQYF.

V gene TRBV6-1 combines with J gene TRBJ2-3; D perhaps matches TRBD2 (5 bases). The CDR3 runs to 13 residues. V gave up 10 bases and J gave up 10 bases, with 21 bases separating them. Germline V CDR1 and CDR2: MNHNS, SASEGT. CDR3 amino acids: CANLSGRFWPQYF. CDR3 nucleotide sequence: TGTGCCAACCTAAGCGGCAGATTCTGGCCGCAGTATTTT.

In its sample, this clone was seen once. The V call is TRBV5-1, the J call TRBJ2-7; TRBD1 agrees at 10 bases. This CDR3 has 16 residues. From germline, CDR1 is SGHRS and CDR2 YFSETQ. V lost 4 bases to trimming and J lost 5 bases; unmatched junction nucleotides: 12. The CDR3: CASSPKPGQGWDEQYF. The CDR3 DNA reads as TGCGCCAGCAGCCCAAAGCCGGGACAGGGGTGGGACGAGCAGTACTTC. Full variable domain (missing parts from reference TRBV5-1 and TRBJ2-7): KAGVTQTPRYLIKTRGQQVTLSCSPISGHRSVSWYQQTPGQGLQFLFEYFSETQRNKGNFPGRFSGRQFSNSRSEMNVSTLELGDSALYLCASSPKPGQGWDEQYFGPGTRLTVT.

The chain uses TRBV27 and TRBJ2-7; 7 bases match TRBD1. The CDR3 covers 14 residues. With V trimmed by 5 bases and J by 3 bases, 7 bases remained unmatched. Germline V gene lookup returns CDR1 MNHEY and CDR2 SMNVEV (reference sequence). CDR3 nucleotides: TGTGCCAGCAGTCGACAGACAGGGAACTACGAGCAGTACTTC. It translates to CASSRQTGNYEQYF.

The V and J genes are TRBV15 and TRBJ1-5; D is ambiguous. The CDR3 consists of 14 residues. The V end lost 1 base, the J end lost 7 bases, and 11 bases lay between the germline ends. Germline lookup yields CDR1 LNHNV and CDR2 YYDKDF (reference sequence). The CDR3 DNA reads TGTGCCACCAGCAGAGCCTCGGGTGAACAGCCCCAGCATTTT. Translated, it gives CATSRASGEQPQHF. Combining the CDR3 with reference TRBV15 and TRBJ1-5 gives the whole variable domain DAMVIQNPRYQVTQFGKPVTLSCSQTLNHNVMYWYQQKSSQAPKLLFHYYDKDFNNEADTPDNFQSRRPNTSFCFLDIRSPGLGDTAMYLCATSRASGEQPQHFGDGTRLSIL.

This clone has more than one count but fewer than ten. The V gene is TRBV6-5, the J gene TRBJ1-6, with 9 bases identical to TRBD1. V was pared by 2 bases and J by 6 bases, with 2 bases of the junction left unmatched. Germline V CDR1 and CDR2: MNHEY, SVGAGI. The CDR3 totals 15 residues. CDR3 protein: CASSYLGQGNSPLHF. The CDR3 DNA reads as TGTGCCAGCAGTTACCTGGGACAGGGTAATTCACCCCTCCACTTT.

This chain uses TRBV10-3 with TRBJ2-7, with D tentatively TRBD1 (5 bases). The CDR3 runs to 15 residues. Germline V gene sequence: CDR1 ENHRY, CDR2 SYGVKD. The V and J ends lost 2 bases and 5 bases respectively, with 16 bases between them. The chain's CDR3 is CAISEGRDVVDEQYF. In DNA form, the CDR3 reads TGTGCCATCAGTGAGGGCAGGGATGTGGTCGACGAGCAGTACTTC.

The CDR3 nucleotides are TGTGCCAGCAGCTCTGGGGCTTCTGGAAACACCATATATTTT. This encodes CASSSGASGNTIYF. The rearrangement uses TRBV7-9 and TRBJ1-3, with D possibly matching TRBD1 (5 bases). Germline V lookup: CDR1 SEHNR, CDR2 FQNEAQ (reference sequence). The V end was cut by 4 bases, the J end by 1 base, with 8 bases between. The CDR3 has 14 residues. The full variable domain, its missing parts supplied by reference TRBV7-9 and TRBJ1-3, is DTGVSQNPRHKITKRGQNVTFRCDPISEHNRLYWYRQTLGQGPEFLTYFQNEAQLEKSRLLSDRFSAERPKGSFSTLEIQRTEQGDSAMYLCASSSGASGNTIYFGEGSWLTVV.

The CDR3 reads CASSLEVGSNEQFF. DNA of the CDR3: TGCGCCAGCAGCTTGGAGGTTGGGAGTAATGAGCAGTTCTTC. J is TRBJ2-1 and V is TRBV5-1, with TRBD2 as a possible D gene (5 bases). This CDR3 comprises 14 residues. The germline CDR1 and CDR2 sequences are SGHRS and YFSETQ. Trimming shortened V by 0 bases and J by 7 bases, and 11 bases separated the two germline ends.

This rearrangement joins TRBV7-2 to TRBJ1-2, with D perhaps TRBD1 (5 bases). Germline loops: CDR1 SGHTA, CDR2 FQGNSA. This CDR3 is built from 16 residues. The V gene lost 2 bases and the J gene lost 4 bases, with 17 bases spanning the gap. The CDR3 loop is CASSLLPTGVGYGYTF. CDR3 DNA: TGTGCCAGCAGCTTACTCCCGACGGGGGTCGGCTATGGCTACACCTTC.

There are a few counts of this clone. This rearrangement joins TRBV10-3 to TRBJ2-7, with D perhaps matching TRBD1 (5 bases). Deletions cut 3 bases from V and 7 bases from J, with 10 bases between. The CDR3 spans 12 residues. Germline-derived CDR1 and CDR2 are ENHRY and SYGVKD. The CDR3 DNA reads TGTGCCATCAGTGAAGACAGAGGTGAGCAGTACTTC. It yields the protein CAISEDRGEQYF.

The chain couples TRBV6-1 to TRBJ1-2, with 7 bases fitting TRBD1. The CDR3 runs to 13 residues. The V segment lost 6 bases and the J segment 5 bases; nucleotides outside the gene matches: 6. Germline CDR1 and CDR2: MNHNS and SASEGT. Written as DNA, the CDR3 is TGTGCCAGCAGGAGGGACAGTTTATATGGCTACACCTTC. Protein sequence: CASRRDSLYGYTF.

The V and J genes are TRBV10-3 and TRBJ2-7, with TRBD1 identical over 7 bases. CDR3 size: 13 residues. CDR1 is ENHRY and CDR2 is SYGVKD in the germline V gene. J gave up 0 bases and V 7 bases, and 3 bases lay outside the gene matches. The CDR3 coding sequence is TGTGCCATCACCCGGGACAGCTCCTACGAGCAGTACTTC. Translating it yields CAITRDSSYEQYF.